These T cell receptor beta chains were read from a single sample in a study of cytomegalovirus exposure and HLA in healthy donors. The repertoire was sequenced with immunoSEQ multiplex PCR; TCRdb's copy has only in-frame clones and lacks some. The data contain more than 75,000 clones, 60% to 80% of them singletons. The sample was PBMCs. The origin of the receptors is a middle-aged woman in good health and CMV-seronegative. Both conserved end residues are part of each CDR3. The order of the fields is V gene, clone size, J gene, CDR3 length, D gene, CDR3 protein, CDR3 DNA. The D gene is left open where the match is weak. Clone size is stated in some rows and not others, as once, few, many or a class when expanded.

TRBV7-9,once,TRBJ1-3,16,TRBD1,CASSPDRGKFGNTIYF,TGTGCCAGCAGCCCTGACAGGGGAAAATTTGGAAACACCATATATTTT
TRBV30,-,TRBJ2-1,13,-,CAFDGQYYNEQFF,TGTGCCTTTGACGGACAGTATTACAATGAGCAGTTCTTC
TRBV5-5,-,TRBJ1-4,16,-,CASSRGQHTTNEKLFF,TGTGCCAGCAGCCGGGGACAACATACAACTAATGAAAAACTGTTTTTT
TRBV29-1,-,TRBJ2-3,14,TRBD1,CSAWTGGDTDTQYF,TGCAGCGCCTGGACAGGGGGGGACACAGATACGCAGTATTTT
TRBV2,-,TRBJ2-7,12,-,CAAGRGTYEQYF,TGTGCCGCGGGCCGGGGGACGTACGAGCAGTACTTC
TRBV6-1,-,TRBJ1-3,16,TRBD1,CASSEFRQGSGNTIYF,TGTGCCAGCAGTGAATTTCGACAGGGAAGTGGAAACACCATATATTTT
TRBV5-1,-,TRBJ1-2,13,-,CASSLPTNYGYTF,TGCGCCAGCAGCTTGCCAACTAACTATGGCTACACCTTC
TRBV5-4,-,TRBJ2-2,15,-,CASSPSGPSTGELFF,TGTGCCAGCAGCCCAAGCGGGCCCAGCACCGGGGAGCTGTTTTTT
TRBV7-9,once,TRBJ1-5,14,-,CASSPAGGNQPQNF,TGTGCCAGCAGCCCGGCGGGTGGCAATCAGCCCCAGAATTTT
TRBV5-1,-,TRBJ1-1,15,-,CASSLPGGMNTEAFF,TGCGCCAGCAGCCTGCCGGGAGGCATGAACACTGAAGCTTTCTTT
TRBV5-4,-,TRBJ1-4,15,-,CASSLTQGSNEKLFF,TGTGCCAGCAGCTTGACGCAGGGTAGTAATGAAAAACTGTTTTTT
TRBV6-1,-,TRBJ1-1,15,TRBD1,CASREQGAMNTEAFF,TGTGCCAGCAGGGAACAGGGGGCAATGAACACTGAAGCTTTCTTT
TRBV7-8,-,TRBJ2-7,13,-,CASRGHSSYEQYF,TGTGCCAGCAGGGGACATAGCTCCTACGAGCAGTACTTC
TRBV5-6,-,TRBJ2-2,16,TRBD2,CASSLAGGGASGELFF,TGTGCCAGCAGCTTGGCTGGCGGGGGGGCCTCAGGGGAGCTGTTTTTT
TRBV29-1,-,TRBJ2-1,15,-,CSVEQGSQETILTLF,TGCAGCGTTGAACAGGGATCACAAGAAACCATCCTAACCCTCTTC
TRBV10-1,-,TRBJ2-1,15,TRBD1,CASPGQGCSYNEQFF,TGCGCCAGCCCAGGACAGGGTTGCTCCTACAATGAGCAGTTCTTC
TRBV28,-,TRBJ2-2,14,-,CASTLGGNTGELFF,TGTGCCAGCACACTCGGGGGGAACACCGGGGAGCTGTTTTTT
TRBV9,-,TRBJ1-6,15,-,CASSPGTSYNSPLHF,TGTGCCAGCAGCCCCGGGACTTCCTATAATTCACCCCTCCACTTT
TRBV27,-,TRBJ1-5,14,-,CASSLTGILQPQHF,TGTGCCAGCAGTTTAACAGGGATCCTTCAGCCCCAGCATTTT
TRBV28,few,TRBJ1-1,14,-,CASSLVQGTPEAFF,TGTGCCAGCAGTTTAGTGCAGGGAACCCCTGAAGCTTTCTTT
TRBV30,-,TRBJ1-4,14,-,CAWSVLATNEKLFF,TGTGCCTGGAGTGTACTCGCAACTAATGAAAAACTGTTTTTT
TRBV10-3,-,TRBJ1-3,14,-,CAISENRDGNTIYF,TGTGCCATCAGTGAAAACAGGGATGGAAACACCATATATTTT
TRBV6-5,-,TRBJ2-5,15,TRBD1,CASSYGTGGRETQYF,TGTGCCAGCAGTTACGGGACAGGGGGCCGGGAGACCCAGTACTTC
TRBV2,-,TRBJ1-5,15,-,CASSANRDTGQPQHF,TGTGCCAGCAGTGCAAATCGGGACACCGGGCAGCCCCAGCATTTT
TRBV5-1,-,TRBJ2-1,14,TRBD1,CASSGGQNYNEQFF,TGCGCCAGCAGCGGGGGACAGAACTACAATGAGCAGTTCTTC
TRBV7-2,-,TRBJ2-7,11,TRBD2,CASSVGTMQYF,TGTGCCAGCAGCGTAGGGACTATGCAGTACTTC
TRBV4-1,few,TRBJ1-5,15,TRBD1,CASSPDRGVDQPQHF,TGCGCCAGCAGCCCGGACAGGGGGGTAGATCAGCCCCAGCATTTT
TRBV19,-,TRBJ1-1,17,-,CASRELGRTGLNTEAFF,TGTGCCAGTAGAGAGCTAGGCAGGACGGGATTAAACACTGAAGCTTTCTTT
TRBV19,-,TRBJ1-5,15,-,CASSIWRQRNQPQHF,TGTGCCAGTAGTATTTGGCGGCAGCGCAATCAGCCCCAGCATTTT
TRBV4-3,-,TRBJ1-5,14,-,CASSQESVAKPQHF,TGCGCCAGCAGCCAAGAGAGCGTCGCTAAGCCCCAGCATTTT
TRBV7-3,few,TRBJ2-1,13,TRBD1,CASSFRQGNEQFF,TGTGCCAGCAGCTTTCGACAGGGTAATGAGCAGTTCTTC
TRBV29-1,-,TRBJ1-1,18,TRBD1,CSVEESKSRGLLNTEAFF,TGCAGCGTTGAAGAAAGTAAAAGCAGGGGGCTCCTGAACACTGAAGCTTTCTTT
TRBV12-5,once,TRBJ2-1,14,TRBD2,CASGSQTSGGASVF,TGTGCTAGTGGTTCTCAGACTAGCGGGGGGGCATCGGTCTTC
TRBV29-1,-,TRBJ1-5,13,-,CSVGRAPNQPQNF,TGCAGCGTTGGCAGGGCACCGAATCAGCCCCAGAATTTT
TRBV7-3,-,TRBJ2-5,15,TRBD1,CASSLGDRAGETQYF,TGTGCCAGCAGCTTAGGGGACAGGGCAGGAGAGACCCAGTACTTC
TRBV7-2,-,TRBJ1-1,14,TRBD1,CASSLEGQGTEAFF,TGTGCCAGCAGCTTAGAGGGACAGGGCACTGAAGCTTTCTTT
TRBV6-1,-,TRBJ2-1,14,-,CATEDTSFTYEQFF,TGTGCCACCGAGGACACCAGTTTTACTTATGAGCAGTTCTTC
TRBV5-1,-,TRBJ2-1,15,TRBD2,CASSERGISYNEQFF,TGCGCCAGCAGCGAGCGGGGCATCTCCTACAATGAGCAGTTCTTC
TRBV19,-,TRBJ1-4,14,TRBD1,CASSTQPGGEKLFF,TGTGCCAGTAGTACGCAACCAGGGGGAGAAAAACTGTTTTTT
TRBV2,-,TRBJ1-1,15,-,CASSEGTPVGGGAFF,TGTGCCAGCAGTGAAGGGACACCGGTCGGGGGGGGAGCTTTCTTT
TRBV29-1,-,TRBJ1-5,11,-,CSRRGDQPQHF,TGCAGCCGTCGGGGGGATCAGCCCCAGCATTTT
TRBV10-3,-,TRBJ1-5,14,-,CAISESGGSQPQHF,TGTGCCATCAGTGAATCGGGGGGAAGTCAGCCCCAGCATTTT
TRBV7-2,-,TRBJ1-1,11,TRBD1,CASSAGTGAFF,TGTGCCAGCAGTGCCGGGACAGGGGCTTTCTTT
TRBV9,-,TRBJ1-2,16,TRBD1,CASSAGRGTALYGYTF,TGTGCCAGCAGCGCTGGGAGAGGGACAGCGCTATATGGCTACACCTTC
TRBV27,once,TRBJ2-1,14,TRBD1,CASSRDRGRNEQFF,TGTGCCAGCAGCCGGGACAGGGGGCGAAATGAGCAGTTCTTC
TRBV29-1,-,TRBJ2-3,15,TRBD2,CSVEPRDYSPYTQYF,TGCAGCGTTGAGCCCCGGGACTACTCCCCTTATACGCAGTATTTT
TRBV10-3,-,TRBJ1-4,15,TRBD1,CAISGTGGGDEKLFF,TGTGCCATCAGTGGCACAGGGGGTGGGGATGAAAAACTGTTTTTT